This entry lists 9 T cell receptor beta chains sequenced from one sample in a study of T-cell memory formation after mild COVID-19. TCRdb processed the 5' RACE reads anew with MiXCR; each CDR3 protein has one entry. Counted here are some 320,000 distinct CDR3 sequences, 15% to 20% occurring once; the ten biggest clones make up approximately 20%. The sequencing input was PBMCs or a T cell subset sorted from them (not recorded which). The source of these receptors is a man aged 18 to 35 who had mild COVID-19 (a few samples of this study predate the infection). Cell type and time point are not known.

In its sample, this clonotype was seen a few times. The CDR3 nucleotides are TGCGCCAGCAGCCAAGGCGGGGGCGCTAATGAAAAACTGTTTTTT. It translates to CASSQGGGANEKLFF. The V and J genes are TRBV4-3 and TRBJ1-4, with TRBD1 as a possible D gene (6 bases). Between the trimmed V and J ends, which lost 1 base and 3 bases, there was a span of 9 bases. Germline values: CDR1 LGHNA, CDR2 YSLEER. The CDR3 has 15 amino acids.

CDR3 DNA sequence: TGTGCCATCAGTGACAGGGCGGAGACCCAGTACTTC. This sequence encodes CAISDRAETQYF. The chain recombines TRBV10-3 with TRBJ2-5; TRBD1 is a possible D gene (5 bases). The CDR3 contains 12 residues. Trimming took 3 bases from V and 5 from J, leaving 7 bases between them. Germline loops: CDR1 ENHRY, CDR2 SYGVKD.

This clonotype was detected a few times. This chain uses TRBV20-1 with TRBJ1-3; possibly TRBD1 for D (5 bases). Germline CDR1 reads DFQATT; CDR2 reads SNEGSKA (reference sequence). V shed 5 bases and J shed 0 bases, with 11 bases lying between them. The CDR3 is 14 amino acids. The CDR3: CSAAYRSSGNTIYF. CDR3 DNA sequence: TGCAGTGCTGCCTACAGGAGCTCTGGAAACACCATATATTTT.

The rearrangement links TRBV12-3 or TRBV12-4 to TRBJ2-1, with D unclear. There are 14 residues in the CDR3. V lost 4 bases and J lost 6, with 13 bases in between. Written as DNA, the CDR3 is TGTGCCAGCAGTTACGACGGTCACCCCAATGAGCAGTTCTTC. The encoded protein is CASSYDGHPNEQFF.

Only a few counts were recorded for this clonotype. CDR3 protein: CSASWNGQYF. In nucleotides, the CDR3 is TGCAGTGCTAGTTGGAATGGTCAGTATTTT. The chain has TRBV20-1 and TRBJ2-3, with D hard to call. The CDR3 spans 10 residues. Germline assignment: CDR1 DFQATT and CDR2 SNEGSKA (reference sequence). The V end lost 3 bases, the J end lost 12 bases, and 10 bases lay between the germline ends.

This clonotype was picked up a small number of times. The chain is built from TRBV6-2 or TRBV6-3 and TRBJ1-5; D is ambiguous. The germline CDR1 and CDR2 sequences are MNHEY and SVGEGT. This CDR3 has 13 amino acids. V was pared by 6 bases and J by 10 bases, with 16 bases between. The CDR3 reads CASRDSIETPQHF. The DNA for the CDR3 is TGTGCCAGCAGGGACTCTATTGAGACCCCCCAGCATTTT.

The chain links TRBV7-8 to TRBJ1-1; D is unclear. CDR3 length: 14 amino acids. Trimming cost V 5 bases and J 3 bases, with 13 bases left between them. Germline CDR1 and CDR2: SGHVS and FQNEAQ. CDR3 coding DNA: TGTGCCAGCAGCCAAGATGGGTGGGACACTGAAGCTTTCTTT. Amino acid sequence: CASSQDGWDTEAFF.

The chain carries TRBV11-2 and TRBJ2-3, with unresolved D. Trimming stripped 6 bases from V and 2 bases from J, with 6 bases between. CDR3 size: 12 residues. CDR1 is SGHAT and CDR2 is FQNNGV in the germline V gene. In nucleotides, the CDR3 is TGTGCCAGCAGACTGTACACAGATACGCAGTATTTT. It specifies CASRLYTDTQYF.

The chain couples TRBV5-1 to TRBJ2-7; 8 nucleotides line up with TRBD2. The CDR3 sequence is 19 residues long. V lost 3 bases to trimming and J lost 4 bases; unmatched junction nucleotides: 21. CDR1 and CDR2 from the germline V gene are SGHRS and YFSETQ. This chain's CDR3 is CASSSTRVQRGYFRYEQYV. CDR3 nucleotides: TGCGCCAGCAGCTCCACTAGAGTACAGCGGGGGTACTTCAGATACGAGCAGTACGTC.